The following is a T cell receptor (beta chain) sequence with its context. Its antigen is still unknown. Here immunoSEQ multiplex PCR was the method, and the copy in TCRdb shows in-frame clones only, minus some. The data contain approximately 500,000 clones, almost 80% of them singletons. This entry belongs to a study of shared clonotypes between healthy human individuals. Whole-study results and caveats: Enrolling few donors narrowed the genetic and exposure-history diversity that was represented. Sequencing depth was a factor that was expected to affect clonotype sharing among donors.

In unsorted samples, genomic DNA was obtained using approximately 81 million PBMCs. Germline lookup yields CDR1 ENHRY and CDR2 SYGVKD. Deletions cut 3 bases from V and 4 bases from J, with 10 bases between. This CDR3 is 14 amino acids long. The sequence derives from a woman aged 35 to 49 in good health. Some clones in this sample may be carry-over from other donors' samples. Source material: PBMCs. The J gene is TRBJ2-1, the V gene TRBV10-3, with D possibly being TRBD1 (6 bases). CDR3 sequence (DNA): TGTGCCATCAGTGAAGGACAGCCTTACAATGAGCAGTTCTTC. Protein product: CAISEGQPYNEQFF.